These T cell receptor beta chains were read from a single sample in a study of vaccination and CD4 T cells after COVID-19. Each CDR3 protein gets one entry after TCRdb re-called the PCR reads with MiXCR. The data show about 21,000 distinct CDR3 sequences, approximately 40% seen once. These TCRs' antigens remain unknown. The sample here was CD4+ T cells from blood, cultured in vitro, taken before SARS-CoV-2 vaccination. The receptor source for this set is a human donor who had recovered from COVID-19. CDR3s include the opening cysteine and the closing phenylalanine or tryptophan. The D gene is left open where the match is weak. Expanded clones are given a class, and other clones once, few, many or no size at all.

d_gene	v_gene	abundance	j_gene	CDR3nt	CDR3aa
.	TRBV6-2/TRBV6-3	.	TRBJ2-7	TGTGCCAGCAGGGCGACGACCGCCTACGAGCAGTACTTC	CASRATTAYEQYF
.	TRBV18	.	TRBJ2-5	TGTGCCAGCTCACCACGGACAGATCAAGAGACCCAGTACTTC	CASSPRTDQETQYF
.	TRBV20-1	.	TRBJ1-1	TGCAGTGCTAGTCCCAGGCCGACTGAAGCTTTCTTT	CSASPRPTEAFF
.	TRBV10-3	few	TRBJ1-1	TGTGCCATCAGTGAGTCGGCGCCCGGCGGGAACACTGAAGCTTTCTTT	CAISESAPGGNTEAFF
.	TRBV5-1	once	TRBJ1-1	TGCGCCAGCACCCATGGACAGCTGTTGATGAACACTGAAGCTTTCTTT	CASTHGQLLMNTEAFF
.	TRBV18	medium-sized	TRBJ1-5	TGTGCCAGCTCACCATTGGGGTCTAATCAGCCCCAGCATTTT	CASSPLGSNQPQHF
TRBD1	TRBV20-1	few	TRBJ1-6	TGCAGTGCTACCGGGACAGGCCTTAGCTCCTATAATTCACCCCTCCACTTT	CSATGTGLSSYNSPLHF
TRBD2	TRBV6-2/TRBV6-3	few	TRBJ2-3	TGTGCCAGCAGTTTCCGATTCGATCTAGCGGGGGGTTCGGATACGCAGTATTTT	CASSFRFDLAGGSDTQYF
TRBD1	TRBV20-1	few	TRBJ2-7	TGCAGTGCTACGGGACAGGGGGGCCACGAGCAGTACTTC	CSATGQGGHEQYF
.	TRBV6-5	.	TRBJ2-1	TGTGCCAGCAGTTATCGGGGCCTCACCTACAATGAGCAGTTCTTC	CASSYRGLTYNEQFF
.	TRBV6-5	.	TRBJ2-3	TGTGCCAGCAGTTACTCGCTAGGCACAGATACGCAGTATTTT	CASSYSLGTDTQYF
.	TRBV6-5	.	TRBJ2-2	TGTGCCAGCAGTTACGTAGGGCGGAACACCGGGGAGCTGTTTTTT	CASSYVGRNTGELFF
TRBD1	TRBV7-3	.	TRBJ2-3	TGTGCCAGCAGCTTAAGACAGGGCCGACTCACAGATACGCAGTATTTT	CASSLRQGRLTDTQYF
TRBD1	TRBV2	once	TRBJ2-2	TGTGCCAGCAGCGTTTCGGGACAGGGGGTCGAGCTGTTTTTT	CASSVSGQGVELFF
TRBD1	TRBV6-5	.	TRBJ1-5	TGTGCCAGCAGTTTAGGGACAGGGGTCGATCAGCCCCAGCATTTT	CASSLGTGVDQPQHF
.	TRBV6-2/TRBV6-3	.	TRBJ1-5	TGTGCCAGCAGGGGGTTTATTGGCAATCAGCCCCAGCATTTT	CASRGFIGNQPQHF
TRBD2	TRBV7-9	.	TRBJ2-6	TGTGCCAGCAGCCCTGGAGGTAGCGGGAGAATGGGGGCCAACGTCCTGACTTTC	CASSPGGSGRMGANVLTF
.	TRBV6-1	few	TRBJ1-2	TGTGCCAGCAGTGAGCAGGGGCAAAGCTATGGCTACACCTTC	CASSEQGQSYGYTF
.	TRBV28	.	TRBJ1-5	TGTGCCAGCAGTTCCATGGCGGGCAATCAGCCCCAGCATTTT	CASSSMAGNQPQHF
TRBD1	TRBV6-2/TRBV6-3	few	TRBJ1-5	TGTGCCAGCATCCGGGGCACAGGGGGTCGGAGCAATCAGCCCCAGCATTTT	CASIRGTGGRSNQPQHF
TRBD1	TRBV28	.	TRBJ1-5	TGTGCCAGCGGGGACAGGACCTTCTCAACATATAGCAATCAGCCCCAGCATTTT	CASGDRTFSTYSNQPQHF
TRBD1	TRBV28	.	TRBJ1-1	TGTGCCAGCAGTCCCAACAGGGGGCTTGACACTGAAGCTTTCTTT	CASSPNRGLDTEAFF
.	TRBV7-2	few	TRBJ1-6	TGTGCCAGCAGCTTAGCGCCAGGTCCCAATTCACCCCTCCACTTT	CASSLAPGPNSPLHF
.	TRBV6-5	.	TRBJ1-1	TGTGCCAGCAGTTACTTCGGGGGAGGGAATTCGAACACTGAAGCTTTCTTT	CASSYFGGGNSNTEAFF
TRBD1	TRBV20-1	.	TRBJ1-5	TGCAGTGCCCCGGACAGGGGTGTAGGGCCCCAGCATTTT	CSAPDRGVGPQHF
.	TRBV12-3/TRBV12-4	few	TRBJ2-5	TGTGCCAGCAGTTTATCCCAAGAGACCCAGTACTTC	CASSLSQETQYF
TRBD2	TRBV24-1	.	TRBJ2-7	TGTGCCACCAGTGACCCTGGAGCGGGGGGCTCCTACGAGCAGTACTTC	CATSDPGAGGSYEQYF
.	TRBV2	.	TRBJ1-5	TGTGCCAGCAGCACCGGGACGGCCAGCAATCAGCCCCAGCATTTT	CASSTGTASNQPQHF
.	TRBV6-5	.	TRBJ1-6	TGTGCCAGCAGTTACGAGGTGAATAATTCACCCCTCCGCTTT	CASSYEVNNSPLRF
.	TRBV19	.	TRBJ1-6	TGTGCCAGTAGTATTCGGGGGGGGAATTCACCCCTCCACTTT	CASSIRGGNSPLHF
TRBD2	TRBV6-2/TRBV6-3	.	TRBJ2-1	TGTGCCAGCAGTTACCTCAGCGGGAGAGGCAATGAGCAGTTCTTC	CASSYLSGRGNEQFF
.	TRBV6-5	.	TRBJ1-3	TGTGCCAGCAGTTTGGCAGGGGGAAACACCATATATTTT	CASSLAGGNTIYF
.	TRBV5-6	.	TRBJ2-2	TGTGCCAGCAGCCCGGACTTTACCGGGGAGCTGTTTTTT	CASSPDFTGELFF
TRBD1	TRBV6-2/TRBV6-3	.	TRBJ2-7	TGTGCCAGCAACAGGGGACCCTACGAGCAGTACTTC	CASNRGPYEQYF
TRBD1	TRBV20-1	few	TRBJ1-5	TGCAGTGCTAGGAAGACAGGGGTTAAGCCCCAGCATTTT	CSARKTGVKPQHF
TRBD1	TRBV11-2	.	TRBJ1-5	TGTGCCAGCAGCTTACAGGGGGCGGACAATCAGCCCCAGCATTTT	CASSLQGADNQPQHF
TRBD1	TRBV6-1	few	TRBJ1-4	TGTGCCAGCAGAGACAGGGGAGGGGGGGATGAAAAACTGTTTTTT	CASRDRGGGDEKLFF
TRBD1	TRBV7-2	.	TRBJ2-5	TGTGCCAGCAGCTCCGTCAGGGGGCGTCGGGAGACCCAGTACTTC	CASSSVRGRRETQYF
TRBD1	TRBV6-2/TRBV6-3	.	TRBJ1-6	TGTGCCAGCAGTTACTCGGCCTCTGGGGCAGGGGGTGGTTCACCCCTCCACTTT	CASSYSASGAGGGSPLHF
TRBD2	TRBV7-3	.	TRBJ2-3	TGTGCCAGCAGAAGGCAGGCTAGCGGGGCTAGCACAGATACGCAGTATTTT	CASRRQASGASTDTQYF
.	TRBV6-5	.	TRBJ2-5	TGTGCCAGCAGTTACAGGGCAGAAGAGACCCAGTACTTC	CASSYRAEETQYF
.	TRBV28	.	TRBJ2-7	TGTGCCAGCAGTCCCAACAGGGGGGGGAAGTACTTC	CASSPNRGGKYF
.	TRBV6-1	few	TRBJ2-3	TGTGCCAGCTCAGGCGGGCAGGGGCTTTCGTCTCCAGATACGCAGTATTTT	CASSGGQGLSSPDTQYF
.	TRBV24-1	few	TRBJ2-1	TGTGCCACCTCCCAGGGGGGGTACAATGAGCAGTTCTTC	CATSQGGYNEQFF
.	TRBV2	few	TRBJ1-6	TGTGCCAGCAGTGAAAACAGGGTAGAGAATTCACCCCTCCACTTT	CASSENRVENSPLHF
TRBD1	TRBV28	few	TRBJ1-1	TGTGCCAGCAGTCGATGGGACAGGGCTAGCACTGAAGCTTTCTTT	CASSRWDRASTEAFF
.	TRBV2	few	TRBJ2-7	TGTGCCAGCAGTGCGTTGCTAGCTCTCAGATACGAGCAGTACTTC	CASSALLALRYEQYF
TRBD1	TRBV20-1	.	TRBJ1-4	TGCAGTGCAAGTCAGGGGGCCTCTAATGAAAAACTGTTTTTT	CSASQGASNEKLFF